This TCR beta chain was sequenced for a study of CD8 T cells in Susac syndrome. Germline CDR1 is GTSNPN and CDR2 is SVGIG (reference sequence). The CDR3 totals 13 residues. Trimming cost V 2 bases and J 2 bases, with 9 bases left between them. RNA totalling roughly 0.45 to 1 ug underwent reverse transcription with random hexamers. TCRdb fed the immunoSEQ multiplex PCR reads into MiXCR, producing one record per CDR3 protein. Among some 190,000 distinct CDR3 sequences listed, around 95% were seen once. The material sequenced was CD4+ T cells from PBMCs. This TCR derives from a human donor in good health. V is TRBV30 and J is TRBJ1-1; unclear D gene. The chain's CDR3 is CAWSLQANTEAFF. The CDR3 bases are TGTGCCTGGAGTCTTCAGGCTAACACTGAAGCTTTCTTT.